This T cell receptor beta chain was identified during a study of blood T cell repertoires in COVID-19 (TCRdb year 2020). Notes on the research overall: The collaborator samples originated in the United States, Italy and Spain and spanned the acute and convalescent phases of COVID-19. The material from the prospective study consisted of cDNA or gDNA derived from T cells, B-cell-depleted T cells, or PBMCs. Subjects who had been exposed to COVID-19, were actively infected with it, or had recovered from it provided the deeply sampled blood TCRbeta repertoires that made up the dataset. The repertoires were released in a freely available public database intended as a resource for research on the immune response to SARS-CoV-2. The samples were drawn from two sources: the first 160 participants of the ongoing ImmuneRACE study, and 1,200 or so subjects contributed by 6 global collaborators. A de-identified subject ID, COVID-19 status, age in years and sex were almost always included in the sample metadata. Where HLA class I and class II types were available, the types were taken from metadata supplied by the sample provider, not from assay-based typing.

TCRbeta CDR3 regions were amplified from genomic DNA using the immunoSEQ Assay, a bias-controlled multiplex PCR. The paper's data handling went like this. Within the assay, amplification of reference gene primers was used to estimate how many nucleated cells each sample contained. To quantify the absolute abundance of each unique TCRbeta CDR3 rearrangement, sequence reads were collapsed and filtered. For each sample, productive Simpson clonality was calculated by taking the square root of Simpson's diversity index across productive rearrangements. Here the immuneACCESS table is served through TCRdb, limited to in-frame sequences with V and J called. Missing clones are a known gap in these copies; in checked studies unresolved V genes cover under half, and the rest lacks a known reason. V and J calls and clone size are copied from that table; D and trimming were computed from the DNA. The sample profile shows approximately 52,000 clones; under 90% of them were found once. The ten largest clones represent approximately 13% of the sample.

As to this clone: This receptor's antigen is unknown. Qualities for individual bases were not recorded, and no much larger clone is one base off.

What the research found in general, with its limitations: The quantity of clinical and demographic metadata differed by source and by participant and was supplied without curation.

Whole blood was collected in K2EDTA tubes by collaborating institutions according to the institutions' own protocols. Collaborator samples were shipped for TCRbeta analysis as frozen whole blood, isolated PBMCs, or DNA extracted from either sample type. The germline V end is reduced by 7 bases and the J end by 2 bases; junction bases left unmatched: 6. CDR1 and CDR2, per the germline V gene (reference sequence), are LNHDA and SQIVND. Spanning cysteine to phenylalanine, the CDR3 consists of 14 amino acids. CDR3 DNA only is kept here, 42 bases in frame from base 1. The V and J genes are TRBV19 and TRBJ2-3, with 7 bases aligning to TRBD2. The TCR originated in a woman older than 75 with acute or convalescent COVID-19. The sample comprised peripheral blood. The CDR3 sequence is CASKTAGDTDTQYF. The base sequence is TGTGCCAGTAAGACGGCGGGGGACACAGATACGCAGTATTTT.